The next 3 T cell receptor beta chains were all read from a single sample in a study of cytomegalovirus exposure and HLA in healthy donors. Researchers ran the PCR with 60 Vbeta and 13 Jbeta primers. Libraries were prepared by immunoSEQ multiplex PCR; TCRdb keeps only in-frame clonotypes and omits some of them. In the table there are over 150,000 clones, 77% of which are singletons. The sequenced sample consisted of PBMCs. The source of these receptors is a woman aged 25 to 45 in good health and CMV-seropositive.

This clone was counted between two and nine times. The CDR3 nucleotides are TGTGCCATCAGCTGGGGCCATTTCTCGCACGAGCAGTACTTC. Protein: CAISWGHFSHEQYF. The gene calls are TRBV10-3 and TRBJ2-7, with TRBD1 as a possible D gene (5 bases). Germline V gene sequence: CDR1 ENHRY, CDR2 SYGVKD. The CDR3 sequence is 14 residues long. Trimming cost V 6 bases and J 5 bases, with 17 bases left between them.

The chain links TRBV19 to TRBJ1-2; D gene ambiguous. From germline, CDR1 is LNHDA and CDR2 SQIVND (reference sequence). The CDR3 runs 15 residues. Trimming pared 1 base from V and 6 bases from J, leaving 15 bases between. The CDR3 coding sequence is TGTGCCAGTAGTATAGCCGGCGGCTCGCCGGATGGCTACACCTTC. Protein product: CASSIAGGSPDGYTF.

V and J are TRBV18 and TRBJ1-5, with D possibly being TRBD1 (5 bases). Germline V lookup: CDR1 KGHSH, CDR2 LQKENI. The CDR3 contains 15 residues. With 3 bases removed from V and 2 bases from J, the gap between germline ends came to 11 bases. The CDR3 sequence is CASSPQGFGNQPQHF. DNA of the CDR3: TGTGCCAGCTCACCCCAGGGATTTGGCAATCAGCCCCAGCATTTT.